The present T cell receptor (beta chain) was sequenced within a study of T-cell reconstitution after alpha-beta-depleted transplantation in children. Study results and limitations: It was surviving recipient T cells and thymic progenitors that gave some patients high TCRbeta diversity at day 60.

Unique molecular identifiers were incorporated into the prepared TCRbeta library. TCRdb passed the PCR reads through MiXCR, listing each CDR3 protein once. This sample has fewer than 700,000 distinct CDR3 sequences, with around 23% found just once. This clonotype was detected only a few times. Its antigen is undetermined. From germline, CDR1 is MNHEY and CDR2 SVGEGT. CDR3 size: 12 residues. The ends were cut back, 4 bases at V and 6 bases at J, with 10 bases in the middle. The specimen was PBMCs, mostly from graft donor cells, collected 360 days after TCRalphabeta/CD19-depleted stem cell transplant. The receptor's source is a boy under three years old who had a stem cell transplant for acute myeloid leukemia, so the T cells may come from the graft donor. The chain employs TRBV6-2 or TRBV6-3 and TRBJ2-7; D is undetermined. In DNA, the CDR3 is TGTGCCAGCAGTTGGCCCAGAGGCGAGCAGTACTTC. Translated: CASSWPRGEQYF.